The 18 T cell receptor beta chains reported below all come from one sample, sequenced in a study of regulatory T cells in long-lasting Graves disease (dated by TCRdb to the early 2020s). The receptor library was made with multiplex PCR. The sequencing machine was an Illumina HiSeq 4000. iRepertoire HTBI primers and Arm-PCR amplification of CDR3 regions were used to construct TCR beta libraries. TCRdb handled the public reads itself, with Q25 trimming in fastp and clone calling in MiXCR, and kept productive beta chains. A single entry per CDR3 protein holds the most common genes and DNA from its merged rows. The sample table records roughly 700,000 distinct CDR3 sequences; around 32% of these occur just once. The top ten clonotypes cover about two fifths of the sample. The intended sense of this specimen's time point label: persistent/refractory GD, antithyroid drugs over 5 years with positive TRAb. RNA was extracted from PBMCs in TRIzol for both TCR sequencing and RNA sequencing.

The sample was peripheral blood mononuclear cells (PBMCs), taken when the disease was refractory, from a patient treated with antithyroid drugs. All receptors derive from a female donor with Graves disease.

The V gene is TRBV7-9, the J gene TRBJ2-7, with a tentative D call TRBD1 (5 bases). CDR3 size: 13 residues. V was clipped by 5 bases and J by 5 bases, with 13 bases between them. Germline loops: CDR1 SEHNR, CDR2 FQNEAQ (reference sequence). CDR3: CASSQTAGNEQYF. For the CDR3, the DNA is TGTGCCAGCAGCCAAACGGCAGGGAACGAGCAGTACTTC.

This chain uses TRBV6-6 with TRBJ2-2; TRBD2 matches at 7 bases. This CDR3 is 16 amino acids long. Unmatched junction bases numbered 3, after V lost 0 bases and J lost 2 bases. Germline V gives CDR1 MNHNY, CDR2 SVGAGI (reference sequence). CDR3 in amino acids: CASSYSTSPNTGELFF. The DNA of the CDR3 is TGTGCCAGCAGTTACTCGACTAGCCCTAACACCGGGGAGCTGTTTTTT.

V is TRBV7-8 and J is TRBJ1-4; the match to TRBD1 covers 7 bases. The CDR3 runs 15 residues. V lost 5 bases, J lost 7 bases, and 10 bases stayed unmatched. Germline CDR1 reads SGHVS; CDR2 reads FQNEAQ. The CDR3 here is CASSDRVPGAEKLFF. The CDR3 DNA sequence: TGTGCCAGCAGCGACAGGGTACCGGGAGCTGAAAAACTGTTTTTT.

The sample holds many counts of this clonotype. This chain links TRBV5-1 with TRBJ1-1, with D hard to call. The germline V and J ends were trimmed by 0 bases and 4 bases, with 10 bases remaining between them. The CDR3 is made up of 14 amino acids. CDR1 and CDR2 from the germline V gene are SGHRS and YFSETQ. The CDR3, as DNA: TGCGCCAGCAGCTTGGGAGGCGTGGGCACTGAAGCTTTCTTT. Its protein product is CASSLGGVGTEAFF.

This clonotype was picked up many times. The CDR3 here is CASGLVVGRENTEAFF. CDR3 sequence (DNA): TGTGCTAGTGGTTTGGTAGTCGGACGGGAGAACACTGAAGCTTTCTTT. The J gene is TRBJ1-1, the V gene TRBV12-5; D not resolved. This CDR3 region has 16 residues. The V and J ends lost 0 bases and 1 base respectively, with 12 bases between them. The germline CDR1 and CDR2 sequences are LGHNT and FRNRAP.

V and J are TRBV6-1 and TRBJ1-1; D not certain. The CDR3 spans 14 residues. Germline loops: CDR1 MNHNS, CDR2 SASEGT. V was pared by 6 bases and J by 6 bases, with 17 bases between. This CDR3 reads CASRPQAGGAEAFF. The CDR3 coding sequence is TGTGCCAGCAGACCGCAGGCTGGTGGCGCTGAAGCTTTCTTT.

This clonotype was observed many times. The V and J genes are TRBV6-1 and TRBJ1-2, with 8 bases identical to TRBD1. V trimming: 4 bases; J trimming: 2 bases; junction bases outside the gene matches: 6. Per germline, CDR1 MNHNS and CDR2 SASEGT. The CDR3 sequence is 15 residues long. The CDR3 DNA sequence: TGTGCCAGCAGTGTTAGGACAGGGCTGAACTATGGCTACACCTTC. Encoded protein: CASSVRTGLNYGYTF.

As regards this clonotype: A much larger clone lies one base from this, so it may be a read error. The gene calls are TRBV6-4 and TRBJ2-5; D may be TRBD2 (5 bases). The CDR3 covers 16 residues. CDR1 and CDR2 (germline): MRHNA, SNTAGT. V shed 5 bases and J shed 5 bases, with 21 bases lying between them. DNA of the CDR3: TGTGCCAGCAGTTTTAGCTTAGGACCCGAGCGGGAGACCCAGTACTTC. This gives the protein CASSFSLGPERETQYF.

This clonotype was counted a few times. CDR3 in DNA: TGTGCCAGCAGCACAGCTAGCGGGTTCTCCTACGAGCAGTACTTC. It encodes CASSTASGFSYEQYF. The chain couples TRBV11-2 to TRBJ2-7; 8 positions agree with TRBD2. Germline V CDR1 and CDR2: SGHAT, FQNNGV. With V trimmed by 5 bases and J by 0 bases, 6 bases remained unmatched. The CDR3 has 15 amino acids.

This clonotype was counted between two and nine times. Germline and junction disagree at one end, which may indicate a read error. The chain uses TRBV20-1 and TRBJ2-2, with a weak D call TRBD2 (5 bases). Germline lookup yields CDR1 DFQATT and CDR2 SNEGSKA (reference sequence). The CDR3 is 14 residues long. The CDR3 sequence is CSAREGSKVGELFF. As DNA, the CDR3 is TGCAGTGCGAGAGAGGGTTCCAAGGTCGGGGAGCTGTTTTTT.

This clonotype was seen at least ten times. V is TRBV12-3 or TRBV12-4 and J is TRBJ2-7; 12 nucleotides align to TRBD2. Unmatched junction bases numbered 3, after V lost 4 bases and J lost 2 bases. The CDR3 has 15 residues. CDR3 coding DNA: TGTGCCAGCAGTTCTTCTAGCGGGAGGGCCTACGAGCAGTACTTC. It encodes CASSSSSGRAYEQYF.

The CDR3 here is CASRVDRLGNQPQHF. DNA of the CDR3: TGTGCCAGCAGAGTAGACAGGCTGGGAAATCAGCCCCAGCATTTT. The chain combines TRBV2 with TRBJ1-5, with D possibly TRBD1 on 6 matching bases. CDR3 length: 15 amino acids. Germline V lookup: CDR1 SNHLY, CDR2 FYNNEI. Trimming shortened V by 6 bases and J by 4 bases, and 16 bases separated the two germline ends.

This clonotype was seen only a few times. V gene TRBV7-9 combines with J gene TRBJ2-2; possibly TRBD1 or TRBD2 for D (5 bases each). CDR1 is SEHNR, CDR2 FQNEAQ, per germline (reference sequence). This CDR3 has 13 amino acids. Trimming took off 10 bases at V and 1 base at J, with 10 bases between the two ends. CDR3 sequence (DNA): TGTGCCACGAGGGACCTGAACACCGGGGAGCTGTTTTTT. Protein: CATRDLNTGELFF. Looking up the rest from reference TRBV7-9 and TRBJ2-2 gives the full variable domain: DTGVSQNPRHKITKRGQNVTFRCDPISEHNRLYWYRQTLGQGPEFLTYFQNEAQLEKSRLLSDRFSAERPKGSFSTLEIQRTEQGDSAMYLCATRDLNTGELFFGEGSRLTVL.

This clonotype has only a few counts. The V call is TRBV7-3, the J call TRBJ1-1; possibly TRBD1 for D (5 bases). Trimming stripped 1 base from V and 5 bases from J, with 14 bases between. CDR1 and CDR2 from the germline V gene are SGHTA and FQGTGA. CDR3 size: 15 residues. The CDR3 protein is CASSLNGGAGTEAFF. CDR3 nucleotide sequence: TGTGCCAGCAGCTTAAACGGAGGGGCCGGGACTGAAGCTTTCTTT.

In its sample, this clonotype was seen a few times. The gene calls are TRBV5-5 and TRBJ2-5; no clear D gene. V gave up 4 bases and J gave up 5 bases, with 18 bases separating them. This CDR3 has 15 amino acids. CDR1 SGHKS and CDR2 YYEKEE come from the germline V gene (reference sequence). CDR3 DNA: TGTGCCAGCAGCCGCCCAGGACGTTCCTTGGAGACCCAGTACTTC. This codes for CASSRPGRSLETQYF.

The V and J genes are TRBV28 and TRBJ1-3; D perhaps matches TRBD1 (5 bases). CDR1 and CDR2 from the germline V gene are MDHEN and SYDVKM. There are 15 residues in the CDR3. The V gene lost 3 bases and the J gene lost 2 bases, with 11 bases spanning the gap. The DNA of the CDR3 is TGTGCCAGCAGTTTGGGAGGGGTTACTGGAAACACCATATATTTT. Amino acid sequence: CASSLGGVTGNTIYF.

This sequence joins TRBV28 and TRBJ2-3, with 7 nucleotides matching TRBD1. V shed 8 bases and J 3 bases; nucleotides not matched to a gene: 11. CDR1 is MDHEN, CDR2 SYDVKM, per germline. The CDR3 is made up of 15 amino acids. The CDR3 DNA follows: TGTGCCAGCGGGACGACAGGGAAATGGACAGATACGCAGTATTTT. Protein sequence: CASGTTGKWTDTQYF.

V gene TRBV6-2 or TRBV6-3 combines with J gene TRBJ2-7; 11 bases match TRBD2. J lost 7 bases, V lost 7 bases, and 3 bases had no gene match. This CDR3 comprises 12 residues. In germline, CDR1 is MNHEY, CDR2 SVGEGT. The CDR3 DNA reads TGTGCCAGCATACTAGCGGGGGAGGAGCAGTACTTC. Translating it yields CASILAGEEQYF.